This T cell receptor beta chain was identified during a study of T cell changes during pregnancy in multiple sclerosis. CDR3 length equals 11 residues. Per germline, CDR1 GTSNPN and CDR2 SVGIG (reference sequence). Trimming cost V 5 bases and J 8 bases; bases outside gene matches: 4. TCRdb's copy holds only in-frame clones and misses some; the assay was immunoSEQ multiplex PCR. This sample has some 77,000 clones; 85% to 95% occur once, and the top ten carry 2.5% to 3%. The receptor was isolated from a female donor in good health, enrolled as a control in a pregnancy study. J is TRBJ1-1 and V is TRBV30; TRBD1 agrees at 8 bases. The starting material was peripheral blood, obtained after pregnancy. In nucleotides, the CDR3 is TGTGCCTGGGGCAGGGGGCGCGAAGCTTTCTTT. Protein sequence: CAWGRGREAFF.